This T cell receptor beta chain was profiled in a study of T cell changes during pregnancy in multiple sclerosis. Here immunoSEQ multiplex PCR was the method, and the copy in TCRdb shows in-frame clones only, minus some. Among about 35,000 clones listed, roughly 90% were seen once. The CDR3 sequence is 16 residues long. From germline, CDR1 is SGHTA and CDR2 FQGTGA. Trimming took 5 bases from V and 3 from J; bases not matched to a gene: 9. This clonotype was sampled from a female donor in good health, enrolled as a control in a pregnancy study. The chain has TRBV7-3 and TRBJ1-3; 8 bases line up with TRBD1. The sample here was peripheral blood, taken in the third trimester of pregnancy. In DNA, the CDR3 is TGTGCCAGCAGCAAGCAGGGCAGGGGGCTTGGAAACACCATATATTTT. Translating it yields CASSKQGRGLGNTIYF.